One and the same sample provided the 29 T cell receptor beta chains below, sequenced in a study of cytomegalovirus exposure and HLA in healthy donors. Use of 60 Vbeta and 13 Jbeta primers characterized the PCR. The data were produced by immunoSEQ multiplex PCR, yet TCRdb's version contains in-frame clones alone and is incomplete. This sample yields some 90,000 clones, of which 70% to 85% are seen a single time; 2.5% to 3% belongs to the top ten. The specimen sequenced was PBMCs. Receptors were obtained from a man younger than 40 in good health and CMV-seronegative.

V is TRBV14 and J is TRBJ2-7; 11 bases are shared with TRBD2. Germline loops: CDR1 SGHDN, CDR2 FVKESK. The junction had 19 bases not matched to a gene; V was cut back by 0 bases and J by 3 bases. CDR3 length: 21 amino acids. CDR3 protein: CASSQEPPQRLAGGRGYEQYF. The CDR3 coding sequence is TGTGCCAGCAGCCAAGAGCCTCCCCAGCGCCTAGCGGGGGGCCGGGGCTACGAGCAGTACTTC.

This sequence joins TRBV28 and TRBJ1-4, with D maybe TRBD1 (6 bases). CDR3 length equals 15 residues. Germline-derived CDR1 and CDR2 are MDHEN and SYDVKM. V lost 3 bases, J lost 8 bases, and 16 bases lay in between. CDR3 in DNA: TGTGCCAGCAGTTTTAGGGAAACAGGGAACGAAAAACTGTTTTTT. As protein: CASSFRETGNEKLFF.

As regards this clone: Other DNA sequences in this sample translate to the same CDR3. The rearrangement uses TRBV15 and TRBJ2-5; TRBD1 is a possible D gene (6 bases). Trimming removed 3 bases from V and 0 bases from J, with 11 bases in between. CDR3 length: 15 residues. Germline assignment: CDR1 LNHNV and CDR2 YYDKDF (reference sequence). Written as DNA, the CDR3 is TGTGCCACCAGCAGGGGACAAGGGAACCAAGAGACCCAGTACTTC. Translating it yields CATSRGQGNQETQYF.

The chain combines TRBV2 with TRBJ2-1; 9 bases align to TRBD2. Per the germline V gene, CDR1 is SNHLY and CDR2 is FYNNEI. The CDR3 has 15 residues. After removal of 11 bases from V and 6 bases from J, the junction contained 14 bases not matched to a gene. CDR3 sequence: CASPQSKRGANEQFF. Written as DNA, the CDR3 is TGTGCCTCCCCTCAGTCGAAGCGGGGGGCCAATGAGCAGTTCTTC.

The V and J genes are TRBV7-9 and TRBJ2-7; 7 nucleotides align to TRBD2. J gave up 3 bases and V 5 bases, and 4 bases lay outside the gene matches. Germline CDR1 SEHNR, CDR2 FQNEAQ (reference sequence). The CDR3 loop spans 13 amino acids. As DNA, the CDR3 is TGTGCCAGCAGCCAGGGACTAAACTACGAGCAGTACTTC. Translation gives CASSQGLNYEQYF.

The chain links TRBV4-1 to TRBJ1-3; D remains ambiguous. The CDR3 spans 16 residues. CDR1 and CDR2 (germline): MGHRA, YSYEKL. V lost 6 bases to trimming and J lost 0 bases, with 15 bases between them. This CDR3 is CASSSTGTLSGNTIYF. The DNA for the CDR3 is TGCGCCAGCAGTTCAACGGGAACCCTCTCTGGAAACACCATATATTTT.

The V call is TRBV6-1, the J call TRBJ1-5; unclear D gene. Looked up from germline, CDR1 is MNHNS and CDR2 is SASEGT. The CDR3 consists of 17 residues. Trimming removed 0 bases from V and 0 bases from J, with 12 bases in between. CDR3 sequence: CASSEALLPYSNQPQHF. The CDR3 nucleotides are TGTGCCAGCAGTGAAGCGCTCCTTCCCTATAGCAATCAGCCCCAGCATTTT.

The chain has TRBV27 and TRBJ1-5, with 7 bases lining up with TRBD1. The junction had 13 bases not matched to a gene; V was cut back by 8 bases and J by 0 bases. Germline V gives CDR1 MNHEY, CDR2 SMNVEV (reference sequence). This CDR3 spans 17 amino acids. The chain's CDR3 is CASPQGGHQGSNQPQHF. CDR3 nucleotides: TGTGCCAGCCCTCAAGGGGGCCACCAGGGTAGCAATCAGCCCCAGCATTTT.

The V gene is TRBV13, the J gene TRBJ2-5; maybe TRBD2 (6 bases). Germline assignment: CDR1 PRHDT and CDR2 FYEKMQ (reference sequence). The V end lost 5 bases, the J end lost 0 bases, and 16 bases lay between the germline ends. The CDR3 has 16 residues. The CDR3 DNA is TGTGCCAGCAGCCCCCGGGGACTTACGTACCAAGAGACCCAGTACTTC. Translating gives CASSPRGLTYQETQYF.

V is TRBV10-3 and J is TRBJ1-5, with 10 positions matching TRBD1. The J segment lost 5 bases and the V segment lost 6 bases, leaving 7 bases of the junction unmatched. Germline CDR1 reads ENHRY; CDR2 reads SYGVKD. There are 15 residues in the CDR3. The CDR3 DNA sequence: TGTGCCATCAGGACCGGGACAGGGGAGGATCAGCCCCAGCATTTT. It translates to CAIRTGTGEDQPQHF.

The genes are TRBV5-1 and TRBJ1-5, with TRBD1 identical over 8 bases. Germline CDR1 is SGHRS and CDR2 is YFSETQ. CDR3 size: 16 residues. With V trimmed by 0 bases and J by 5 bases, 7 bases remained unmatched. DNA for the CDR3: TGCGCCAGCAGCTTGGGGCTTGCAGGGGGCGATCAGCCCCAGCATTTT. Translation: CASSLGLAGGDQPQHF.

This clone was counted a few times. The rearrangement uses TRBV4-3 and TRBJ1-2; perhaps TRBD1 as D (5 bases). CDR3 size: 11 residues. Germline assignment: CDR1 LGHNA and CDR2 YSLEER. Trimming removed 1 base at V and 8 bases at J, with 5 bases between. DNA of the CDR3: TGCGCCAGCAGCCAAGGGGGCGGCTACACCTTC. It translates to CASSQGGGYTF.

This rearrangement joins TRBV6-1 to TRBJ2-7; 8 bases match TRBD1. The V gene end was trimmed by 0 bases and the J gene end by 3 bases; junction bases not matched to a gene: 13. The CDR3 is made up of 18 amino acids. The V gene's germline CDR1 is MNHNS and CDR2 SASEGT. The CDR3 here is CASSEARQGARRLYEQYF. Written as DNA, the CDR3 is TGTGCCAGCAGTGAAGCGCGGCAGGGGGCCAGAAGACTCTACGAGCAGTACTTC.

This clone was observed a handful of times. The chain has TRBV4-3 and TRBJ1-2; a possible D gene is TRBD1 (6 bases). This CDR3 has 14 amino acids. Germline V gene sequence: CDR1 LGHNA, CDR2 YSLEER. Trimming took 4 bases from V and 3 from J, leaving 12 bases between them. The DNA of the CDR3 is TGCGCCAGCAGCCCATACAGGGAATACTATGGCTACACCTTC. Its translation is CASSPYREYYGYTF.

The chain couples TRBV5-4 to TRBJ1-3; 9 positions match TRBD1. Germline CDR1 reads SGHNT; CDR2 reads YYREEE (reference sequence). CDR3 size: 15 residues. After removal of 2 bases from V and 6 bases from J, the junction contained 6 bases not matched to a gene. The chain's CDR3 is CASSFSGTGINTIYF. In DNA form, the CDR3 reads TGTGCCAGCAGCTTTTCCGGGACAGGGATAAACACCATATATTTT.

The chain carries TRBV13 and TRBJ1-1, with D perhaps matching TRBD1 (6 bases). Germline-derived CDR1 and CDR2 are PRHDT and FYEKMQ (reference sequence). Trimming pared 6 bases from V and 3 bases from J, leaving 17 bases between. CDR3 length: 15 residues. CDR3 coding DNA: TGTGCCAGCAGAGAACAGGGATTGAGGTACACTGAAGCTTTCTTT. This encodes CASREQGLRYTEAFF.

The chain is built from TRBV18 and TRBJ2-2; TRBD1 matches at 10 bases. CDR1 KGHSH and CDR2 LQKENI come from the germline V gene. V was pared by 6 bases and J by 5 bases, with 3 bases of the junction left unmatched. This CDR3 comprises 14 residues. The chain's CDR3 is CASSWTGGTGELFF. The CDR3 bases are TGTGCCAGCTCGTGGACAGGGGGGACCGGGGAGCTGTTTTTT.

This rearrangement joins TRBV2 to TRBJ2-7, with 7 bases that match TRBD1. Germline CDR1 SNHLY, CDR2 FYNNEI. This CDR3 is 13 amino acids long. J was trimmed by 6 bases and V by 5 bases; bases with no gene match: 7. DNA of the CDR3: TGTGCCAGCAGTCCAGACAGGGCCCGCGAGCAGTACTTC. Protein: CASSPDRAREQYF. The whole variable domain, remainder taken from reference TRBV2 and TRBJ2-7, is EPEVTQTPSHQVTQMGQEVILRCVPISNHLYFYWYRQILGQKVEFLVSFYNNEISEKSEIFDDQFSVERPDGSNFTLKIRSTKLEDSAMYFCASSPDRAREQYFGPGTRLTVT.

This chain links TRBV2 with TRBJ2-3, with D perhaps matching TRBD2 (5 bases). The V and J ends lost 3 bases and 8 bases respectively, with 21 bases between them. This CDR3 has 16 amino acids. Looked up from germline, CDR1 is SNHLY and CDR2 is FYNNEI. The CDR3 region is CASSEMSPTDRGTQYF. CDR3 nucleotides: TGTGCCAGCAGTGAGATGTCCCCCACCGACCGGGGTACGCAGTATTTT.

The V and J genes are TRBV6-4 and TRBJ2-1, with a possible D match to TRBD2 (5 bases). With 2 bases removed from V and 1 base from J, the gap between germline ends came to 12 bases. The CDR3 runs to 16 residues. Germline CDR1 MRHNA, CDR2 SNTAGT. CDR3: CASSDTGLGSYNEQFF. Here the CDR3 DNA reads TGTGCCAGCAGTGACACGGGGTTGGGTTCCTACAATGAGCAGTTCTTC.

The genes are TRBV5-4 and TRBJ1-1, with D possibly TRBD1 on 6 matching bases. This CDR3 contains 20 residues. Trimming shortened V by 0 bases and J by 3 bases, and 27 bases separated the two germline ends. Per germline, CDR1 SGHNT and CDR2 YYREEE (reference sequence). The DNA for the CDR3 is TGTGCCAGCAGCTTGGGAATCCCCTGGCAGGGGAGGGGATTGGACACTGAAGCTTTCTTT. Its translation: CASSLGIPWQGRGLDTEAFF.

In its sample, this clone was seen a few times. Within the sample, other DNA sequences also encode this same CDR3. V usage is TRBV28 and J usage is TRBJ2-7, with 7 bases aligning to TRBD1. The CDR3 is 17 amino acids. V dropped 3 bases and J dropped 2; count of bases not matched to a gene: 13. Germline V gives CDR1 MDHEN, CDR2 SYDVKM. CDR3 sequence (DNA): TGTGCCAGCAGTTTTGGAAAGGGGAGACAGGGAGCCTACGAGCAGTACTTC. Translated: CASSFGKGRQGAYEQYF.

This clone was seen a few times. The rearrangement joins TRBV5-6 to TRBJ1-2; D uncertain. CDR3 size: 12 residues. V lost 4 bases, J lost 8 bases, and 12 bases lay in between. Germline CDR1 is SGHDT and CDR2 is YYEEEE. This CDR3 reads CASSARSGGYTF. For the CDR3, the DNA is TGTGCCAGCAGCGCCCGATCCGGGGGCTACACCTTC.

This chain joins TRBV5-1 and TRBJ1-1, with D possibly TRBD1 on 5 matching bases. From germline, CDR1 is SGHRS and CDR2 YFSETQ. Between the trimmed V and J ends, which lost 2 bases and 5 bases, there was a span of 10 bases. This CDR3 contains 13 residues. The CDR3 nucleotides are TGCGCCAGCAGCTTTCGGGGGAAGACTGAAGCTTTCTTT. This encodes CASSFRGKTEAFF.

This rearrangement joins TRBV5-4 to TRBJ1-2; tentative D call: TRBD1 (6 bases). Per germline, CDR1 SGHNT and CDR2 YYREEE (reference sequence). V lost 1 base, J lost 6 bases, and 10 bases lay in between. The CDR3 is 13 residues long. The CDR3 sequence: CASSLSGADGYTF. CDR3 DNA sequence: TGTGCCAGCAGCTTGTCAGGGGCGGATGGCTACACCTTC.

V is TRBV5-1 and J is TRBJ2-7; tentatively, D is TRBD2 (5 bases). CDR3 length: 15 amino acids. Trimming took off 1 base at V and 0 bases at J, with 11 bases between the two ends. Germline CDR1 reads SGHRS; CDR2 reads YFSETQ. CDR3 residues: CASSLTVAGSYEQYF. For the CDR3, the DNA is TGCGCCAGCAGCTTGACAGTGGCGGGCTCCTACGAGCAGTACTTC.

The V and J genes are TRBV5-1 and TRBJ2-5, with TRBD1 matching over 7 bases. This CDR3 has 15 residues. CDR1 and CDR2 (germline): SGHRS, YFSETQ. The trim removed 5 bases at V and 1 base at J, leaving 8 bases unmatched. Here the CDR3 DNA reads TGCGCCAGCAGAATTGAGGGACAGCCCCAAGAGACCCAGTACTTC. Its protein is CASRIEGQPQETQYF.

The chain is built from TRBV11-2 and TRBJ1-1; 8 positions agree with TRBD1. Per the germline V gene, CDR1 is SGHAT and CDR2 is FQNNGV. V gave up 1 base and J gave up 0 bases; unmatched junction bases: 7. This CDR3 comprises 17 residues. CDR3 sequence reads: CASSLAHRGSMNTEAFF. Written as DNA, the CDR3 is TGTGCCAGCAGCTTAGCCCACAGGGGGTCTATGAACACTGAAGCTTTCTTT. Based on the CDR3 plus reference TRBV11-2 and TRBJ1-1, the full variable domain is EAGVAQSPRYKIIEKRQSVAFWCNPISGHATLYWYQQILGQGPKLLIQFQNNGVVDDSQLPKDRFSAERLKGVDSTLKIQPAKLEDSAVYLCASSLAHRGSMNTEAFFGQGTRLTVV.

V gene TRBV5-4 combines with J gene TRBJ1-2, with 9 bases fitting TRBD1. The V segment lost 4 bases and the J segment 2 bases; nucleotides outside the gene matches: 9. The CDR3 is made up of 16 amino acids. Germline V gene sequence: CDR1 SGHNT, CDR2 YYREEE (reference sequence). The CDR3: CASSNEGQGENYGYTF. CDR3 coding DNA: TGTGCCAGCAGCAATGAGGGACAGGGCGAGAACTATGGCTACACCTTC.